These T cell receptor beta chains were read from a single sample in a study of T-cell reconstitution after alpha-beta-depleted transplantation in children. TCRdb analysed the PCR reads with MiXCR anew, one entry per CDR3 protein. Found here are 170,000 or so distinct CDR3 sequences, around 6.8% of them singletons; the top ten hold about 3%. This sample comprised PBMCs from the stem cell graft donor, obtained from the stem cell graft. These receptor sequences come from a human donor who donated a stem cell graft to a child with Wiskott-Aldrich syndrome. The conserved cysteine and the conserved F or W are not part of the CDR3 here.

V gene: TRBV9; J gene: TRBJ2-3; CDR3 length: 13; CDR3 protein: ASNLSGRTADTQY
V gene: TRBV12-3/TRBV12-4; J gene: TRBJ2-5; CDR3 length: 14; CDR3 protein: ASIPAGGDPSGTQY
V gene: TRBV18; J gene: TRBJ1-2; CDR3 length: 14; CDR3 protein: ASSPYFGTSNYGYT
V gene: TRBV12-3/TRBV12-4; J gene: TRBJ1-1; CDR3 length: 12; CDR3 protein: ASSLNIGGTEAF
V gene: TRBV7-2; J gene: TRBJ1-2; CDR3 length: 14; CDR3 protein: ASSLAMDRANYGYT
V gene: TRBV28; J gene: TRBJ2-7; CDR3 length: 14; CDR3 protein: ASSSQLLGGTYEQY
V gene: TRBV27; J gene: TRBJ1-2; CDR3 length: 15; CDR3 protein: ASSPFRREKVNYGYT
V gene: TRBV7-9; J gene: TRBJ2-3; CDR3 length: 12; CDR3 protein: ASSFRPATDTQY
V gene: TRBV27; J gene: TRBJ2-7; CDR3 length: 12; CDR3 protein: ASSPSGRVDEQY
V gene: TRBV12-3/TRBV12-4; J gene: TRBJ1-2; CDR3 length: 14; CDR3 protein: ASSLAGGQALYGYT
V gene: TRBV7-2; J gene: TRBJ2-7; CDR3 length: 14; CDR3 protein: ASSSRLAGDRYEQY
V gene: TRBV5-1; J gene: TRBJ2-1; CDR3 length: 13; CDR3 protein: ASSLELGSYNEQF
V gene: TRBV14; J gene: TRBJ1-1; CDR3 length: 11; CDR3 protein: ASSQGVRTEAF
V gene: TRBV11-2; J gene: TRBJ1-2; CDR3 length: 12; CDR3 protein: ASSSDRSRYGYT
V gene: TRBV4-1; J gene: TRBJ1-3; CDR3 length: 15; CDR3 protein: ASSQGDRDSSGNTIY
V gene: TRBV7-9; J gene: TRBJ2-4; CDR3 length: 12; CDR3 protein: ASGWTALKNIQY
V gene: TRBV7-2; J gene: TRBJ2-7; CDR3 length: 13; CDR3 protein: ASSLRREGLYEQY
V gene: TRBV7-9; J gene: TRBJ2-5; CDR3 length: 14; CDR3 protein: ASSPLIAGSQETQY
V gene: TRBV10-2; J gene: TRBJ1-5; CDR3 length: 13; CDR3 protein: ASSYTGTYDQPQH
V gene: TRBV13; J gene: TRBJ2-3; CDR3 length: 12; CDR3 protein: ASSPRADTDTQY
V gene: TRBV12-3/TRBV12-4; J gene: TRBJ2-2; CDR3 length: 12; CDR3 protein: ASGAPANTGELF
V gene: TRBV10-3; J gene: TRBJ2-3; CDR3 length: 14; CDR3 protein: AITEPLAGGPDTQY
V gene: TRBV9; J gene: TRBJ2-1; CDR3 length: 14; CDR3 protein: ASSVEGGSSYNEQF
V gene: TRBV20-1; J gene: TRBJ2-3; CDR3 length: 11; CDR3 protein: SAPDRGTDTQY
V gene: TRBV15; J gene: TRBJ2-7; CDR3 length: 14; CDR3 protein: ATSRDHPGTGDEQY
V gene: TRBV6-1; J gene: TRBJ2-2; CDR3 length: 13; CDR3 protein: ASCLGQPLPGELF
V gene: TRBV27; J gene: TRBJ2-7; CDR3 length: 12; CDR3 protein: ASSHPGSSYEQY
V gene: TRBV7-2; J gene: TRBJ1-4; CDR3 length: 13; CDR3 protein: ASSLVAGVRGKLF
V gene: TRBV10-3; J gene: TRBJ2-7; CDR3 length: 12; CDR3 protein: AISRDRGVYEQY
V gene: TRBV6-5; J gene: TRBJ2-7; CDR3 length: 13; CDR3 protein: ASSYSSLGSYEQY